The clone carrying this TCR beta chain showed up just once. Antigen unknown. These data originate in a study of T cell responses to AZD1222 COVID-19 vaccine. For the study at large: Whether given at about 4 or about 12 weeks, second doses were pooled.

Method: immunoSEQ multiplex PCR; TCRdb's copy keeps in-frame clones and lacks some. The sample lists around 70,000 clones, roughly 89% occurring once. Germline assignment: CDR1 PRHDT and CDR2 FYEKMQ (reference sequence). Deletions cut 2 bases from V and 6 bases from J, with 14 bases between. CDR3 length: 15 amino acids. General study results and limits: Reportedly, nearly half the spike-specific TCRs target unmutated variant regions. Repertoires were collected only later (after the peak T cell response had occurred).

The gene calls are TRBV13 and TRBJ2-1; D perhaps matches TRBD2 (6 bases). This sequence was found in an adult in good health. The sequences come from peripheral blood, collected on day 0 of AZD1222 vaccination. The CDR3 reads CASSLPGEWSNEQFF. The CDR3 DNA reads TGTGCCAGCAGCTTACCGGGAGAGTGGAGCAATGAGCAGTTCTTC.